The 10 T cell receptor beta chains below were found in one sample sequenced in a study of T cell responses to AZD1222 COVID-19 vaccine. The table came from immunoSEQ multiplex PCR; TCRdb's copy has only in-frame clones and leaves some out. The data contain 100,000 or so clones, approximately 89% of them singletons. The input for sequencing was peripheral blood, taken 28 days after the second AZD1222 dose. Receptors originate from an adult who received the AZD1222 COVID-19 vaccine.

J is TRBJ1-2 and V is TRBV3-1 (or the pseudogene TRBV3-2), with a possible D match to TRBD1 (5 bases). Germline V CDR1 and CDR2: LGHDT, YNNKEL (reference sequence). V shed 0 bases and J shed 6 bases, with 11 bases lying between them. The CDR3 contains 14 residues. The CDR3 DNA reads TGTGCCAGCAGCCAAGAGCAGGGAGGAGATGGCTACACCTTC. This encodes CASSQEQGGDGYTF.

CDR3 bases: TGTGCCAGCAGCACCTTTAGACGGACTAGCGAACAAGAGACCCAGTACTTC. This translates into CASSTFRRTSEQETQYF. This sequence joins TRBV11-2 and TRBJ2-5; 9 positions agree with TRBD2. The CDR3 is 17 residues long. Germline CDR1 is SGHAT and CDR2 is FQNNGV. Trimming cost V 5 bases and J 2 bases; bases outside gene matches: 12.

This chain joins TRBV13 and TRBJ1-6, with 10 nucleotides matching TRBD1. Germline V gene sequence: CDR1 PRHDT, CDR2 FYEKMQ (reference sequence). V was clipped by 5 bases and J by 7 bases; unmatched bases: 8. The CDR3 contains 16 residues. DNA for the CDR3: TGTGCCAGCAGCCTTAGGGGACAGGGGAGAAATTCACCCCTCCACTTT. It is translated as CASSLRGQGRNSPLHF. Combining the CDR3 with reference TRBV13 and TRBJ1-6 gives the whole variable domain AAGVIQSPRHLIKEKRETATLKCYPIPRHDTVYWYQQGPGQDPQFLISFYEKMQSDKGSIPDRFSAQQFSDYHSELNMSSLELGDSALYFCASSLRGQGRNSPLHFGNGTRLTVT.

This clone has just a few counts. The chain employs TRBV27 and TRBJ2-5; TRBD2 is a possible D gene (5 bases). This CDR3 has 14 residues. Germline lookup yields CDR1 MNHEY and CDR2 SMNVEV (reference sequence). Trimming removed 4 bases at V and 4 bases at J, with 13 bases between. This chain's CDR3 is CASSSTLAGETQYF. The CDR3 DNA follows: TGTGCCAGCAGTTCGACCCTGGCGGGAGAGACCCAGTACTTC.

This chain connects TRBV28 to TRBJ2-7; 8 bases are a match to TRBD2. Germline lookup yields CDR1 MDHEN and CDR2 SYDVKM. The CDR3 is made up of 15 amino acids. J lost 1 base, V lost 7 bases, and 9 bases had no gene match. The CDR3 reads CASNVGSGRSYEQYF. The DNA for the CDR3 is TGTGCCAGCAATGTTGGGAGCGGGAGATCCTACGAGCAGTACTTC.

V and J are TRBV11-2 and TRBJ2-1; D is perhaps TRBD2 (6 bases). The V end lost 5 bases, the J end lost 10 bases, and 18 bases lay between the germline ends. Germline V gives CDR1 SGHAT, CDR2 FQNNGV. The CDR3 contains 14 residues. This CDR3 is CASSTQRALGEQFF. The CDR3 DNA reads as TGTGCCAGCAGCACCCAGCGGGCCCTGGGGGAGCAGTTCTTC. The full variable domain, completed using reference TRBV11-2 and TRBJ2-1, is EAGVAQSPRYKIIEKRQSVAFWCNPISGHATLYWYQQILGQGPKLLIQFQNNGVVDDSQLPKDRFSAERLKGVDSTLKIQPAKLEDSAVYLCASSTQRALGEQFFGPGTRLTVL.

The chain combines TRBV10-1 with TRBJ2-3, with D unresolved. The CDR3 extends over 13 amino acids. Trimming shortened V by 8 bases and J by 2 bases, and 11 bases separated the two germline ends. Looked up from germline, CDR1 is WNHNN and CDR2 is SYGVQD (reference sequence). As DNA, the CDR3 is TGCGCCAGCGGCGGCGAAGTCACAGATACGCAGTATTTT. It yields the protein CASGGEVTDTQYF.

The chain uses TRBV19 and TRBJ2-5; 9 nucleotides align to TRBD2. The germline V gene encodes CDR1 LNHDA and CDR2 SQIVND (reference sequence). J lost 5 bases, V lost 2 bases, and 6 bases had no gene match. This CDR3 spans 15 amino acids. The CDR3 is CASSISSGAGETQYF. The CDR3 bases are TGTGCCAGTAGTATATCTAGCGGGGCAGGGGAGACCCAGTACTTC.

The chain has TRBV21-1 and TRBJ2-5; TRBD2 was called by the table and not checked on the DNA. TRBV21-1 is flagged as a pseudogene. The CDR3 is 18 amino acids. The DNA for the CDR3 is TGTGCCAGCAGCAAAGAGGTCGAGCTAGCGGGGGGGCTAGGGACCCAGTACTTC. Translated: CASSKEVELAGGLGTQYF.

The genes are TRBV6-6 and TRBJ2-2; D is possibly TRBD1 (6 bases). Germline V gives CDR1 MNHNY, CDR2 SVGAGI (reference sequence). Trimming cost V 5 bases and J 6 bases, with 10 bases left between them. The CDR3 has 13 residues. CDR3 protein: CASSPQGPGELFF. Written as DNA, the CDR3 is TGTGCCAGCAGTCCTCAGGGGCCCGGGGAGCTGTTTTTT.